This T cell receptor (beta chain) was profiled in a study of blood T cells in healthy people across ages. A second about 6 to 12 cycle PCR used barcoded and J-beta primers. MiXCR was run by TCRdb on the 5' RACE reads, yielding one entry per CDR3 protein. Of roughly 1.7 million distinct CDR3 sequences detected, almost 35% appear once; the ten largest clones hold over 9%. Trimming took 6 bases from V and 5 from J; bases not matched to a gene: 11. This CDR3 has 15 amino acids. CDR1 is SEHNR, CDR2 FQNEAQ, per germline (reference sequence). The sequenced sample was blood. The clonotype was recovered from a woman aged 25 to 39 in good health. This chain uses TRBV7-9 with TRBJ2-3; TRBD2 matches at 7 bases. CDR3 nucleotide sequence: TGTGCCAGCAGGTGGACTAGTTCTTCCCGAGATACGCAGTATTTT. This gives the protein CASRWTSSSRDTQYF. Filled out from reference TRBV7-9 and TRBJ2-3, the complete variable domain reads DTGVSQNPRHKITKRGQNVTFRCDPISEHNRLYWYRQTLGQGPEFLTYFQNEAQLEKSRLLSDRFSAERPKGSFSTLEIQRTEQGDSAMYLCASRWTSSSRDTQYFGPGTRLTVL.